These 28 T cell receptor beta chains were all obtained from the same sample, sequenced in a study of technical replicates of blood from a few donors. Generated by immunoSEQ multiplex PCR, the TCRdb table keeps only in-frame clones and is missing some. This table holds tens of thousands of clones, 88% found once. Material: PBMCs. The receptors stem from a human donor in good health. Some clones in this sample may be carry-over from other donors' samples.

In its sample, this clone was seen a few times. This chain joins TRBV30 and TRBJ1-5; D unresolved. Germline lookup yields CDR1 GTSNPN and CDR2 SVGIG (reference sequence). Trimming removed 5 bases from V and 9 bases from J, with 14 bases in between. The CDR3 covers 12 residues. The CDR3 nucleotides are TGTGCCTGGCAGCGAAGCTCGGGGCCCCAGCATTTT. Translating it yields CAWQRSSGPQHF. Full variable domain (outside the CDR3, taken from reference TRBV30 and TRBJ1-5): SQTIHQWPATLVQPVGSPLSLECTVEGTSNPNLYWYRQAAGRGLQLLFYSVGIGQISSEVPQNLSASRPQDRQFILSSKKLLLSDSGFYLCAWQRSSGPQHFGDGTRLSIL.

This clone is termed large. This CDR3 is also generated by other DNA sequences in the sample. The chain employs TRBV5-1 and TRBJ1-1, with 7 bases that match TRBD1. J lost 3 bases, V lost 0 bases, and 2 bases had no gene match. This CDR3 is 14 amino acids long. The germline gives CDR1 SGHRS, CDR2 YFSETQ. CDR3 bases: TGCGCCAGCAGCTTGGCAGGGGGGTACACTGAAGCTTTCTTT. Translating it yields CASSLAGGYTEAFF.

V gene TRBV20-1 combines with J gene TRBJ2-7; the D gene is possibly TRBD1 (5 bases). CDR1 DFQATT and CDR2 SNEGSKA come from the germline V gene (reference sequence). Trimming shortened V by 3 bases and J by 4 bases, and 7 bases separated the two germline ends. The CDR3 spans 11 residues. In DNA, the CDR3 is TGCAGTGCTAGGGCAGGGTACGAGCAGTACTTC. Translation: CSARAGYEQYF.

The chain carries TRBV2 and TRBJ2-7; no definite D call. CDR3 length equals 11 residues. CDR1 is SNHLY, CDR2 FYNNEI, per germline. V was pared by 5 bases and J by 5 bases, with 7 bases between. DNA of the CDR3: TGTGCCAGCAGTTTACAGCACGAGCAGTACTTC. As protein: CASSLQHEQYF.

The chain employs TRBV7-9 and TRBJ2-5; TRBD2 matches 10 bases. CDR1 and CDR2 (germline): SEHNR, FQNEAQ (reference sequence). This CDR3 contains 16 residues. Trimming took 4 bases from V and 2 from J; bases not matched to a gene: 7. The CDR3 loop is CASSSGSLAGQETQYF. The CDR3 DNA follows: TGTGCCAGCAGCTCCGGCTCACTAGCGGGGCAAGAGACCCAGTACTTC.

DNA of the CDR3: TGTGCCAGCAGCCAGGGCCCGGGTGAAGCTTTCTTT. It codes for CASSQGPGEAFF. V usage is TRBV7-9 and J usage is TRBJ1-1; D might be TRBD1 (5 bases). Trimming shortened V by 5 bases and J by 7 bases, and 11 bases separated the two germline ends. The CDR3 has 12 amino acids. Germline loops: CDR1 SEHNR, CDR2 FQNEAQ (reference sequence).

The chain recombines TRBV29-1 with TRBJ1-2, with D unclear. Trimming cost V 4 bases and J 4 bases, with 10 bases left between them. This CDR3 is built from 12 residues. CDR1 SQVTM and CDR2 ANQGSEA come from the germline V gene. Written as DNA, the CDR3 is TGCAGCGTTGCCAGGCCCGGCTATGGCTACACCTTC. Translation gives CSVARPGYGYTF.

The CDR3 sequence: CSGGTGSYGYTF. The CDR3 DNA follows: TGCAGCGGGGGGACAGGGAGTTATGGCTACACCTTC. The V and J genes are TRBV29-1 and TRBJ1-2; the match to TRBD1 covers 9 bases. The germline CDR1 and CDR2 sequences are SQVTM and ANQGSEA. The J segment lost 5 bases and the V segment lost 7 bases, leaving 5 bases of the junction unmatched. The CDR3 covers 12 residues. The full variable domain, its missing parts supplied by reference TRBV29-1 and TRBJ1-2, is SAVISQKPSRDICQRGTSLTIQCQVDSQVTMMFWYRQQPGQSLTLIATANQGSEATYESGFVIDKFPISRPNLTFSTLTVSNMSPEDSSIYLCSGGTGSYGYTFGSGTRLTVV.

This clone was detected only once. The chain joins TRBV20-1 to TRBJ2-7; maybe TRBD1 (5 bases). CDR1 is DFQATT and CDR2 is SNEGSKA in the germline V gene (reference sequence). Trimming removed 5 bases at V and 7 bases at J, with 9 bases between. This CDR3 has 10 residues. CDR3 protein: CSALGAEQYF. CDR3 DNA sequence: TGCAGTGCTCTAGGGGCAGAGCAGTACTTC.

J is TRBJ2-3 and V is TRBV4-2, with 8 nucleotides matching TRBD1. The CDR3 has 18 amino acids. Trimming took 4 bases from V and 1 from J; bases not matched to a gene: 13. Germline CDR1 reads LGHNA; CDR2 reads YNFKEQ. CDR3 loop: CASSPKGLATGGTDTQYF. The CDR3 region has the DNA TGTGCCAGCAGCCCTAAGGGACTCGCGACAGGGGGCACAGATACGCAGTATTTT.

The V and J genes are TRBV29-1 and TRBJ2-1, with TRBD2 identical over 7 bases. V lost 1 base, J lost 4 bases, and 19 bases stayed unmatched. Germline CDR1 and CDR2: SQVTM and ANQGSEA. CDR3 size: 19 residues. The CDR3 coding sequence is TGCAGCGTTGAAGTATACCCCAAGTCCGGGAGGATGTCTTACAATGAGCAGTTCTTC. Its protein product is CSVEVYPKSGRMSYNEQFF.

This clone has more than one count but fewer than ten. The gene calls are TRBV10-3 and TRBJ1-5; D call uncertain. The V and J ends lost 9 bases and 0 bases respectively, with 6 bases between them. Germline V gene lookup returns CDR1 ENHRY and CDR2 SYGVKD. The CDR3 covers 12 residues. CDR3 loop: CAMGDSNQPQHF. CDR3 DNA: TGTGCCATGGGAGATAGCAATCAGCCCCAGCATTTT.

The CDR3 DNA is TGTGCCAGCAGCCAAGATGTGATGGAGGGAGGCTACACCTTC. It yields the protein CASSQDVMEGGYTF. V usage is TRBV4-2 and J usage is TRBJ1-2; no clear D gene. The germline V gene has CDR1 LGHNA and CDR2 YNFKEQ. This CDR3 comprises 14 residues. V lost 0 bases, J lost 8 bases, and 13 bases lay in between.

V usage is TRBV5-1 and J usage is TRBJ2-7; D is perhaps TRBD2 (5 bases). Germline V CDR1 and CDR2: SGHRS, YFSETQ. The CDR3 totals 14 residues. The V end was cut by 3 bases, the J end by 0 bases, with 10 bases between. The CDR3: CASSSGAASYEQYF. The DNA for the CDR3 is TGCGCCAGCAGCTCCGGAGCGGCCTCCTACGAGCAGTACTTC.

The chain has TRBV2 and TRBJ1-1; D unclear. Germline V gene lookup returns CDR1 SNHLY and CDR2 FYNNEI. This CDR3 is 11 amino acids long. V lost 5 bases, J lost 6 bases, and 7 bases lay in between. CDR3: CASSKRPEAFF. The CDR3 DNA reads TGTGCCAGCAGTAAGCGGCCTGAAGCTTTCTTT.

By share, this clone counts as medium-sized. Different DNA sequences within this sample yield the same CDR3. The chain links TRBV5-1 to TRBJ2-1, with 8 nucleotides matching TRBD2. The CDR3 contains 14 residues. Germline V CDR1 and CDR2: SGHRS, YFSETQ. Germline trimming cut 2 bases from V and 2 bases from J; bases unmatched to any gene: 0. The CDR3 spells CASSFSGAYNEQFF. CDR3 DNA: TGCGCCAGCAGCTTTAGCGGGGCCTACAATGAGCAGTTCTTC.

The rearrangement uses TRBV4-3 and TRBJ2-3; tentative D call: TRBD1 (6 bases). The CDR3 totals 15 residues. CDR1 LGHNA and CDR2 YSLEER come from the germline V gene. With 3 bases removed from V and 6 bases from J, the gap between germline ends came to 16 bases. CDR3 DNA: TGCGCCAGCAGCCAGACTGGGGCCGACAGGGATACGCAGTATTTT. It specifies CASSQTGADRDTQYF.

The chain carries TRBV6-5 and TRBJ1-1; TRBD1 matches 9 bases. The ends lost 6 bases at V and 1 base at J; junction bases unmatched: 3. The CDR3 sequence is 14 residues long. Germline V CDR1 and CDR2: MNHEY, SVGAGI. The CDR3 region is CASRGTGPNTEAFF. The CDR3 DNA sequence: TGTGCCAGCAGGGGGACAGGGCCGAACACTGAAGCTTTCTTT.

The V gene is TRBV2, the J gene TRBJ2-3; 11 bases are a match to TRBD2. Looked up from germline, CDR1 is SNHLY and CDR2 is FYNNEI. There are 15 residues in the CDR3. J lost 6 bases, V lost 5 bases, and 7 bases had no gene match. The CDR3, as DNA: TGTGCCAGCAGTAATAGCGGGGGGGCAATGGATACGCAGTATTTT. Translation gives CASSNSGGAMDTQYF.

The chain employs TRBV7-8 and TRBJ1-2; 8 nucleotides line up with TRBD1. V gave up 7 bases and J gave up 7 bases; unmatched junction bases: 8. The CDR3 has 13 residues. Germline V CDR1 and CDR2: SGHVS, FQNEAQ. Here the CDR3 DNA reads TGTGCCAGCACCGCCGACAGGGGCTCTGGCTACACCTTC. It yields the protein CASTADRGSGYTF. The full variable domain, in which reference TRBV7-8 and TRBJ1-2 provide the parts outside the CDR3, is GAGVSQSPRYKVAKRGQDVALRCDPISGHVSLFWYQQALGQGPEFLTYFQNEAQLDKSGLPSDRFFAERPEGSVSTLKIQRTQQEDSAVYLCASTADRGSGYTFGSGTRLTVV.

The chain is built from TRBV5-1 and TRBJ2-2; the match to TRBD2 covers 7 bases. The germline V gene has CDR1 SGHRS and CDR2 YFSETQ. V trimming: 6 bases; J trimming: 2 bases; junction bases outside the gene matches: 10. This CDR3 comprises 16 residues. Here the CDR3 reads CASTHYAGVNTGELFF. The CDR3 DNA follows: TGCGCCAGCACCCATTACGCGGGGGTAAACACCGGGGAGCTGTTTTTT.

The chain links TRBV7-2 to TRBJ2-4; TRBD1 matches 7 bases. Per the germline V gene, CDR1 is SGHTA and CDR2 is FQGNSA. The V gene end was trimmed by 5 bases and the J gene end by 3 bases; junction bases not matched to a gene: 1. The CDR3 is 13 amino acids. CDR3 amino acids: CASSPGGKNIQYF. The CDR3 DNA reads as TGTGCCAGCAGCCCAGGGGGCAAAAACATTCAGTACTTC.

The chain joins TRBV2 to TRBJ1-2, with TRBD1 as a possible D gene (6 bases). The V end was cut by 4 bases, the J end by 2 bases, with 23 bases between. CDR3 length: 18 amino acids. CDR1 is SNHLY and CDR2 is FYNNEI in the germline V gene. The DNA for the CDR3 is TGTGCCAGCAGTGCAAGCTACAGGGATAGGGGGGGAAACTATGGCTACACCTTC. This gives the protein CASSASYRDRGGNYGYTF.

The rearrangement joins TRBV11-2 to TRBJ2-5; maybe TRBD1 (5 bases). The CDR3 length is 15 residues. CDR1 is SGHAT, CDR2 FQNNGV, per germline. Deletions cut 0 bases from V and 1 base from J, with 9 bases between. CDR3: CASSLDGRVQETQYF. In DNA form, the CDR3 reads TGTGCCAGCAGCTTAGATGGCAGGGTCCAAGAGACCCAGTACTTC.

The V call is TRBV7-9, the J call TRBJ2-7; 8 positions match TRBD1. J gave up 0 bases and V 6 bases, and 7 bases lay outside the gene matches. CDR3 length equals 15 residues. Germline V lookup: CDR1 SEHNR, CDR2 FQNEAQ (reference sequence). CDR3 sequence reads: CASSHSGTGSYEQYF. DNA for the CDR3: TGTGCCAGCAGTCACTCGGGGACAGGCTCCTACGAGCAGTACTTC. Full variable domain (missing parts from reference TRBV7-9 and TRBJ2-7): DTGVSQNPRHKITKRGQNVTFRCDPISEHNRLYWYRQTLGQGPEFLTYFQNEAQLEKSRLLSDRFSAERPKGSFSTLEIQRTEQGDSAMYLCASSHSGTGSYEQYFGPGTRLTVT.

The chain couples TRBV29-1 to TRBJ2-1; 8 bases line up with TRBD2. The CDR3 is 15 amino acids. Germline CDR1 and CDR2: SQVTM and ANQGSEA. Trimming at V came to 7 bases and at J to 7 bases, leaving 15 bases not matched to a gene. CDR3 bases: TGCAGCGCCACCGGACTAGCTTGGGGAAAGAATGAGCAGTTCTTC. Its translation is CSATGLAWGKNEQFF.

This rearrangement joins TRBV19 to TRBJ2-3, with 10 bases that match TRBD2. This CDR3 is built from 16 residues. The V segment lost 1 base and the J segment 0 bases; nucleotides outside the gene matches: 1. Germline CDR1 and CDR2: LNHDA and SQIVND (reference sequence). The CDR3 sequence: CASSIGTSGSTDTQYF. DNA for the CDR3: TGTGCCAGTAGTATAGGGACTAGCGGAAGCACAGATACGCAGTATTTT.

The chain carries TRBV30 and TRBJ1-2, with 9 positions matching TRBD1. CDR1 GTSNPN and CDR2 SVGIG come from the germline V gene (reference sequence). This CDR3 is built from 13 residues. J was trimmed by 6 bases and V by 0 bases; bases with no gene match: 2. CDR3 protein: CAWSVTGGHGYTF. The CDR3 nucleotides are TGTGCCTGGAGTGTAACAGGGGGCCATGGCTACACCTTC.